This T cell receptor beta chain was found in a study of Ad26.COV2.S vaccination and SARS-CoV-2 variants (dated by TCRdb to the early 2020s). With regard to the full study: Donors in the vaccine arm were drawn from COV1001, a phase I-IIa trial of Ad26.COV2.S in healthy adults that was multicentre, randomized, double-blind and placebo-controlled. Participants in the trial were split at random into five groups of five each, receiving low-dose or high-dose Ad26.COV2.S once or twice, or else placebo on both occasions. Blinding of investigators to trial group allocation was maintained during experiments and outcome assessment. Dosing of Ad26.COV2.S was intramuscular, at either 5x10^10 or 1x10^11 viral particles, delivered as one shot or as two shots spaced 56 days apart. The TCR-sequenced set comprised roughly 30 samples: about 19 Ad26.COV2.S vaccine recipients, 5 placebo recipients and 8 SARS-CoV-2 convalescent individuals. The specificity and breadth of SARS-CoV-2-reactive T cell receptors after Ad26.COV2.S vaccination were assessed by TCRbeta repertoire sequencing. Broad study findings and their caveats: After vaccination, substantial breadth of spike-specific CD8+ and CD4+ T cell responses was reported. Vaccine and placebo recipients had similar non-spike TCR breadth, a finding consistent with the vaccine containing only spike. Compared with placebo recipients, Ad26.COV2.S recipients showed higher spike-specific TCR breadth (P = 0.0014). The study lacked the statistical power to compare responses across vaccine doses or regimens. The authors noted that the TCR breadth and depth analyses may have underestimated total T cell responses.

TCRbeta CDR3 regions were sequenced with the immunoSEQ Assay. After extraction, genomic DNA underwent amplification by bias-controlled multiplex PCR, followed by high-throughput sequencing. The original pipeline was this. To quantify the absolute abundance of every unique TCRbeta CDR3 region, sequences were collapsed and filtered. T cell fraction was estimated by normalization of TCRbeta template counts to usable DNA, with usable DNA being measured through amplification of reference genes present in all nucleated cells. Repertoire TCRs were annotated as SARS-CoV-2-specific by exact matching of V gene, CDR3 amino acid sequence and J gene to a known reactive TCR set. MIRA supplied the reference SARS-CoV-2 TCR set, which was filtered for enrichment in COVID-19-positive ImmuneCODE repertoires so that public or cross-reactive TCRs were removed. Based on the MIRA antigens, annotated TCRs were further analysed at the level of specific ORF or position within ORF. Depth was the summed frequency of annotated unique rearrangements, while breadth was defined as annotated unique rearrangements over total unique productive rearrangements. Two-sided Wilcoxon rank-sum tests were used to compare TCR breadth between groups. TCRdb's version of the immuneACCESS table is confined to in-frame rearrangements and falls short of the full clone set. An unresolved V gene accounts for under half of the shortfall where checked; the remainder is of unknown origin. V, J and clone size reflect that table, while D and trimming were determined from the DNA. The table for this sample lists 500,000 or so clones; approximately 90% of them were counted only once. The ten most abundant clones make up roughly 12% of the sample.

A word on this clone: The antigen this receptor binds is unknown. Per-base quality was not reported, and no clone a single base away is much larger than it.

The CDR3 contains 14 residues, cysteine and phenylalanine counted. Only the CDR3 DNA is retained, 42 bases long and in frame from the first base. The germline V gene gives CDR1 as SNHLY and CDR2 as FYNNEI. Trimming costs V 4 bases and J 12 bases, and their ends lie 19 bases apart. Explained via the paper, the treatment or condition label denotes: around 19 received Ad26.COV2.S at low or high dose, single or two shots; 5 received placebo; per-sample allocation not given. Repertoires of vaccine and placebo recipients were sequenced from samples taken on day 63 after the first injection. In Cohort 1b, 20 to 25 adults aged 18-55 years were enrolled at a single site in Boston, USA, between 29 July and 7 August 2020. Ad26.COV2.S was a replication-incompetent adenovirus type 26 vector expressing a prefusion-stabilized SARS-CoV-2 spike protein from the original Wuhan strain.

The receptor's source is a person between 18 and 60 years old who received the Ad26.COV2.S COVID-19 vaccine or a placebo. Source: peripheral blood, taken in a trial of Ad26.COV2.S vaccine versus placebo. Recombination joined TRBV2 with TRBJ2-1, and possibly TRBD2, on 5 matching bases. Here the CDR3 is given as CASSGPLVAGRQFF. The DNA sequence reads TGTGCCAGCAGTGGACCCCTGGTCGCGGGCAGGCAGTTCTTC. When the CDR3 is completed using the reference TRBV2 and TRBJ2-1 genes on either side, the full variable domain is EPEVTQTPSHQVTQMGQEVILRCVPISNHLYFYWYRQILGQKVEFLVSFYNNEISEKSEIFDDQFSVERPDGSNFTLKIRSTKLEDSAMYFCASSGPLVAGRQFFGPGTRLTVL.